This entry concerns a single T cell receptor (beta chain). Its antigen is not known. The sample is drawn from a study of somatic mutations in cytotoxic T cells in rheumatoid arthritis. Study-level results: Between rheumatoid arthritis patients and age-matched healthy controls, CD8+ T-cell clonality showed no significant difference. TRBV07 showed slight underrepresentation in rheumatoid arthritis patients, unadjusted for multiple comparisons.

The germline gives CDR1 LNHDA, CDR2 SQIVND (reference sequence). V was clipped by 4 bases and J by 0 bases, with 7 bases between them. This CDR3 is 13 amino acids long. Clones were sequenced by immunoSEQ multiplex PCR, and TCRdb holds only the in-frame ones, with some missing. The table has under 20,000 clones, roughly 90% seen once. Positive magnetic bead selection, which isolated the CD4+ and CD8+ cells, was followed by a flow cytometry check of purity. This TCR came from a man aged 40-49 years in good health. The chain is built from TRBV19 and TRBJ2-7; perhaps TRBD1 as D (5 bases). Sequencing used CD8+ T cells sorted from blood. The CDR3 sequence: CASSTTVSYEQYF. CDR3 DNA sequence: TGTGCCAGTAGTACGACAGTCTCCTACGAGCAGTACTTC.